Below, 24 T cell receptor beta chains from the same sample are listed, as sequenced in a study of T cells in Graves' hyperthyroidism and ophthalmopathy. Template material for amplifying TCR beta CDR3 regions consisted of RNA transcripts. Using the HTBI primer set, a first-round RT-PCR was run on the TCR CDR3. MiXCR was run by TCRdb on the multiplex PCR reads, yielding one entry per CDR3 protein. The sample includes fewer than 600,000 distinct CDR3 sequences, about 15% seen only once; the top ten take roughly 13%. The sequencing sample was made of blood. These receptors were taken from a woman between 35 and 50 years old with Graves' hyperthyroidism.

This clonotype came up many times. The V and J genes are TRBV30 and TRBJ1-2; D unclear. Trimming took off 0 bases at V and 5 bases at J, with 10 bases between the two ends. CDR3 length: 13 residues. Germline loops: CDR1 GTSNPN, CDR2 SVGIG (reference sequence). CDR3 sequence (DNA): TGTGCCTGGAGTGTAACCGGGAGATATGGCTACACCTTC. Translation gives CAWSVTGRYGYTF.

This clonotype was seen repeatedly, ten times or more. The chain carries TRBV28 and TRBJ1-3; D remains unclear. The CDR3 is 13 amino acids. Looked up from germline, CDR1 is MDHEN and CDR2 is SYDVKM. V gave up 3 bases and J gave up 1 base, with 4 bases separating them. CDR3: CASSFGSGNTIYF. In DNA, the CDR3 is TGTGCCAGCAGTTTCGGTTCTGGAAACACCATATATTTT.

This clonotype appeared many times. The chain uses TRBV7-8 and TRBJ1-2; D remains unclear. This CDR3 is 14 amino acids long. V lost 0 bases, J lost 4 bases, and 9 bases lay in between. Germline V gene sequence: CDR1 SGHVS, CDR2 FQNEAQ. CDR3 in DNA: TGTGCCAGCAGCTTAGCGGGCAGATTCTATGGCTACACCTTC. Encoded protein: CASSLAGRFYGYTF.

The V call is TRBV10-3, the J call TRBJ1-4; D is undetermined. The length of the CDR3 is 14 residues. Deletions cut 2 bases from V and 8 bases from J, with 12 bases between. Germline CDR1 reads ENHRY; CDR2 reads SYGVKD. The CDR3 DNA follows: TGTGCCATCAGTGAGGGGGTCCAGACGGAAAAACTGTTTTTT. Translating gives CAISEGVQTEKLFF.

This clonotype was counted a few times. The chain uses TRBV9 and TRBJ2-1; 7 bases fit TRBD2. The CDR3 extends over 15 amino acids. Per the germline V gene, CDR1 is SGDLS and CDR2 is YYNGEE. After removal of 1 base from V and 3 bases from J, the junction contained 4 bases not matched to a gene. Written as DNA, the CDR3 is TGTGCCAGCAGCGTATCTAGCGGTATCTACAATGAGCAGTTCTTC. Protein sequence: CASSVSSGIYNEQFF.

This clonotype was detected many times. The V call is TRBV11-2, the J call TRBJ2-7; D is unresolved. V dropped 0 bases and J dropped 3 bases, with 15 bases sitting between them. The CDR3 runs to 16 residues. The germline V gene encodes CDR1 SGHAT and CDR2 FQNNGV. The CDR3 bases are TGTGCCAGCAGCTTAGATCAGCCTCCCCGAGGCTACGAGCAGTACTTC. Encoded protein: CASSLDQPPRGYEQYF.

This clonotype showed up just a few times. The rearrangement links TRBV12-3 or TRBV12-4 to TRBJ2-5; D unclear. This CDR3 contains 12 residues. V lost 7 bases to trimming and J lost 8 bases, with 14 bases between them. CDR3 nucleotides: TGTGCCAGCATGGTCAGGTCCCAAACCCAGTACTTC. Translated, it gives CASMVRSQTQYF.

In its sample, this clonotype was seen many times. CDR3 bases: TGTGCCAGCAGTTTGTGGGACAGTACCTACGAGCAGTACTTC. It yields the protein CASSLWDSTYEQYF. The chain joins TRBV28 to TRBJ2-7, with 7 bases aligning to TRBD1. The V and J ends lost 3 bases and 2 bases, in that order; junction bases with no gene match: 4. The CDR3 runs to 14 residues. CDR1 MDHEN and CDR2 SYDVKM come from the germline V gene.

This clonotype was counted at least ten times. This rearrangement joins TRBV28 to TRBJ2-7; 7 nucleotides match TRBD1. Germline lookup yields CDR1 MDHEN and CDR2 SYDVKM. V dropped 7 bases and J dropped 6; count of bases not matched to a gene: 3. This CDR3 comprises 11 residues. The CDR3 spells CASTDRAEQYF. CDR3 DNA: TGTGCCAGCACCGACAGGGCCGAGCAGTACTTC.

With respect to this clonotype: Being one base from a much bigger clone, this may be a read error. V usage is TRBV5-6 and J usage is TRBJ2-7, with TRBD2 matching over 9 bases. The germline CDR1 and CDR2 sequences are SGHDT and YYEEEE. CDR3 length: 16 amino acids. CDR3 bases: TGTGCCGGCAGCTTGTGGCTAGCGGGGAAAACCTACGAGCAGTACTTC. Translating gives CAGSLWLAGKTYEQYF.

This rearrangement joins TRBV7-2 to TRBJ2-1; no reliable D call. CDR1 is SGHTA and CDR2 is FQGNSA in the germline V gene. CDR3 size: 14 residues. V lost 0 bases and J lost 3, with 6 bases in between. CDR3 protein: CASSLAGIYNEQFF. DNA for the CDR3: TGTGCCAGCAGCTTAGCAGGGATCTACAATGAGCAGTTCTTC.

This clonotype has just a few counts. V and J are TRBV7-9 and TRBJ2-3; TRBD2 matches at 10 bases. The CDR3 loop spans 14 amino acids. Germline V gene lookup returns CDR1 SEHNR and CDR2 FQNEAQ (reference sequence). V shed 9 bases, J shed 0 bases, and the junction held 3 bases outside the gene matches. This chain's CDR3 is CASLLAGSTDTQYF. Written as DNA, the CDR3 is TGTGCCAGTCTACTAGCGGGAAGCACAGATACGCAGTATTTT.

This clonotype was observed a handful of times. The rearrangement uses TRBV9 and TRBJ2-7; D is possibly TRBD2 (6 bases). The CDR3 is 16 amino acids. CDR1 SGDLS and CDR2 YYNGEE come from the germline V gene. With 3 bases removed from V and 7 bases from J, the gap between germline ends came to 23 bases. CDR3 region: CASSAEELAQAGEQYF. CDR3 nucleotide sequence: TGTGCCAGCAGCGCAGAGGAACTAGCACAGGCTGGGGAGCAGTACTTC. Supplemented by reference TRBV9 and TRBJ2-7, the full variable domain reads DSGVTQTPKHLITATGQRVTLRCSPRSGDLSVYWYQQSLDQGLQFLIQYYNGEERAKGNILERFSAQQFPDLHSELNLSSLELGDSALYFCASSAEELAQAGEQYFGPGTRLTVT.

At least ten counts were recorded for this clonotype. This chain uses TRBV20-1 with TRBJ1-1, with TRBD1 identical over 8 bases. With 2 bases clipped from V and 5 bases from J, the junction kept 7 bases outside the gene matches. Per the germline V gene, CDR1 is DFQATT and CDR2 is SNEGSKA (reference sequence). This CDR3 region has 14 residues. The CDR3: CSARLYTGGTEAFF. CDR3 DNA: TGCAGTGCTAGACTATATACAGGGGGGACTGAAGCTTTCTTT.

This clonotype came up many times. The chain uses TRBV11-3 and TRBJ2-1; 10 positions agree with TRBD1. This CDR3 comprises 14 residues. The V and J ends lost 4 bases and 7 bases, in that order; junction bases with no gene match: 4. Germline loops: CDR1 SGHNT, CDR2 YENEEA. The CDR3 reads CASSSRQGANEQFF. As DNA, the CDR3 is TGTGCCAGCAGCTCGAGACAGGGGGCGAATGAGCAGTTCTTC.

This clonotype was detected many times. V usage is TRBV18 and J usage is TRBJ1-1; 9 nucleotides match TRBD1. Per germline, CDR1 KGHSH and CDR2 LQKENI. J gave up 5 bases and V 4 bases, and 11 bases lay outside the gene matches. The CDR3 spans 16 residues. CDR3 loop: CASSLAGQGRRTEAFF. CDR3 in DNA: TGTGCCAGCTCACTTGCGGGACAGGGACGGAGGACTGAAGCTTTCTTT.

The V call is TRBV6-1, the J call TRBJ2-7; D not resolved. This CDR3 is 16 amino acids long. The V end was cut by 7 bases, the J end by 1 base, with 20 bases between. CDR1 is MNHNS, CDR2 SASEGT, per germline. The CDR3 spells CASKFFKASKSYEQYF. CDR3 bases: TGTGCCAGCAAATTTTTTAAGGCGTCCAAGTCCTACGAGCAGTACTTC.

At least ten counts were recorded for this clonotype. The V gene is TRBV7-9, the J gene TRBJ2-1; 8 nucleotides line up with TRBD2. Germline lookup yields CDR1 SEHNR and CDR2 FQNEAQ (reference sequence). Losses at the gene ends were 5 bases for V and 1 base for J; bases not matched to a gene: 4. This CDR3 region has 15 residues. The CDR3 DNA sequence: TGTGCCAGCAGCGTGTCTAGCGGGTCCTACAATGAGCAGTTCTTC. It yields the protein CASSVSSGSYNEQFF. Filled out from reference TRBV7-9 and TRBJ2-1, the complete variable domain reads DTGVSQNPRHKITKRGQNVTFRCDPISEHNRLYWYRQTLGQGPEFLTYFQNEAQLEKSRLLSDRFSAERPKGSFSTLEIQRTEQGDSAMYLCASSVSSGSYNEQFFGPGTRLTVL.

Ten or more counts support this clonotype. V is TRBV7-2 and J is TRBJ2-7, with D tentatively TRBD1 (6 bases). Trimming stripped 2 bases from V and 3 bases from J, with 11 bases between. This CDR3 is built from 14 residues. Germline lookup yields CDR1 SGHTA and CDR2 FQGNSA. Here the CDR3 DNA reads TGTGCCAGCAGCTTAACGGACAGTAACTACGAGCAGTACTTC. Translation: CASSLTDSNYEQYF.

This clonotype was picked up a small number of times. The V gene is TRBV9, the J gene TRBJ1-3; D not resolved. This CDR3 region has 14 residues. The V gene lost 0 bases and the J gene lost 2 bases, with 6 bases spanning the gap. Looked up from germline, CDR1 is SGDLS and CDR2 is YYNGEE. The CDR3 loop is CASSVGQAGNTIYF. In nucleotides, the CDR3 is TGTGCCAGCAGCGTAGGCCAGGCTGGAAACACCATATATTTT.

This clonotype has only a few counts. This chain links TRBV28 with TRBJ2-2; 8 nucleotides line up with TRBD1. This CDR3 comprises 16 residues. CDR1 MDHEN and CDR2 SYDVKM come from the germline V gene. The trim removed 8 bases at V and 1 base at J, leaving 9 bases unmatched. CDR3 sequence (DNA): TGTGCCAGCGGAGCACACAGGGGGGTGAACACCGGGGAGCTGTTTTTT. Its translation: CASGAHRGVNTGELFF.

This clonotype came up many times. V and J are TRBV3-1 and TRBJ1-1; D is possibly TRBD1 (5 bases). The CDR3 covers 14 residues. Trimming pared 4 bases from V and 4 bases from J, leaving 13 bases between. Germline V gives CDR1 LGHDT, CDR2 YNNKEL (reference sequence). CDR3 sequence reads: CASSPRQFGTEAFF. The CDR3 DNA follows: TGTGCCAGCAGCCCCCGACAGTTCGGCACTGAAGCTTTCTTT.

This clonotype was recorded at least ten times. The gene calls are TRBV20-1 and TRBJ1-1; 10 bases agree with TRBD1. Germline V gene lookup returns CDR1 DFQATT and CDR2 SNEGSKA (reference sequence). The CDR3 covers 12 residues. J lost 4 bases, V lost 8 bases, and 4 bases had no gene match. CDR3 amino acids: CSPRTGGTEAFF. For the CDR3, the DNA is TGCAGTCCGAGGACAGGGGGCACTGAAGCTTTCTTT.

Of note for this clonotype: Its ends do not fully match the called genes, so a read error is possible. The chain combines TRBV7-6 with TRBJ2-2; D possibly corresponds to TRBD2 (6 bases). Per germline, CDR1 SGHVS and CDR2 FNYEAQ. The CDR3 length is 15 residues. Here the CDR3 reads CASSPSRRNTGGLFF. The CDR3 coding sequence is TGTGCCAGCAGCCCTTCACGGAGGAACACCGGGGGGCTGTTTTTT.